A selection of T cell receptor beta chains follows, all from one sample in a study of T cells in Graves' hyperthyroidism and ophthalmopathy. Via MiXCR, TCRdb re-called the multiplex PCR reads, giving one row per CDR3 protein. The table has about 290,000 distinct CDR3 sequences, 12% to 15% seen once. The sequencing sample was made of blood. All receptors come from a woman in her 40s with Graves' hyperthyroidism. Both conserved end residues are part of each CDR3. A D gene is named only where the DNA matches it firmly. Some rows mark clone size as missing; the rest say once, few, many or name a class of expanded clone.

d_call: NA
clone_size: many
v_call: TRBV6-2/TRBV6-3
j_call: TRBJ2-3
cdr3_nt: TGTGCCAGCAGTCGAGGACCCACAGATACGCAGTATTTT
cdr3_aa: CASSRGPTDTQYF

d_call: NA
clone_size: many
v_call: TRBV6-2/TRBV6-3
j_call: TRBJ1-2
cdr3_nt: TGTGCCAGCAGTTACAGAGTGCGCTATGGCTACACCTTC
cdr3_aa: CASSYRVRYGYTF

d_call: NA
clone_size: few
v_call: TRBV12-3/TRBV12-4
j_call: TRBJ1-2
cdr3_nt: TGTGCCAGCGCCACCCAGGGATTCTATGGCTACACCTTC
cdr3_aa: CASATQGFYGYTF

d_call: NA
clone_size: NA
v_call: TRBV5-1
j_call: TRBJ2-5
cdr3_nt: TGCGCCAGCAGGAGTCTAGAGGGCGGCGGAGAGACCCAGTACTTC
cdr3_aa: CASRSLEGGGETQYF

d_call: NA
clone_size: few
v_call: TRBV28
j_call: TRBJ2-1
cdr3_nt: TGTGCCAGCACAACCGTGGGGGAGGGGGGATTGGGGGAGCAGTTCTTC
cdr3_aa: CASTTVGEGGLGEQFF

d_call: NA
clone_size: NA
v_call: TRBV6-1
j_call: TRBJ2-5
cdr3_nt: TGTGCCAGCAGTGAAGCGGGACTGGAGGAGACCCAGTACTTC
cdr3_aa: CASSEAGLEETQYF

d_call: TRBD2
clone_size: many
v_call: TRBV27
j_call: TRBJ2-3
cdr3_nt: TGTGCCAGCAGTCCTATGACTAGCGGGGAGGTTTATACGCAGTATTTT
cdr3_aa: CASSPMTSGEVYTQYF

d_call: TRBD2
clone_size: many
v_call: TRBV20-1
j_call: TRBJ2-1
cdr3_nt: TGCAGTGCTAGGGCTACCGGGACTAGCGCATTCCATGAGCAGTTCTTC
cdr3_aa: CSARATGTSAFHEQFF

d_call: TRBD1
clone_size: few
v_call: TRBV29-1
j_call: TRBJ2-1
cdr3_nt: TGCAGCGTTGATAAGGGACAGGGTAGCGTCGGAGAGCAGTTCTTC
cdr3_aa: CSVDKGQGSVGEQFF

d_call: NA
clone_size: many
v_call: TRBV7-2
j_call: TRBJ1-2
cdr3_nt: TGTGCCAGCAGCCCACAGGGTTATGGCTACACCTTC
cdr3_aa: CASSPQGYGYTF

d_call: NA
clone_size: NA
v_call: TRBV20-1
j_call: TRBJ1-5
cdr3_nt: TGCAGTGCATCCAGGGGTTTAGGCAATCAGCCCCAGCATTTT
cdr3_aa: CSASRGLGNQPQHF

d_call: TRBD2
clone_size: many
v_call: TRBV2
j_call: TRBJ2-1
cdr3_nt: TGTGCCAGCAGTGAAGAAGTAGCGGGAACCGCAAAGGATGAGCAGTTCTTC
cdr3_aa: CASSEEVAGTAKDEQFF

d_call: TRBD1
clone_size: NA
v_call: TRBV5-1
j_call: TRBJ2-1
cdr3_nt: TGCGCCAGCAGCTTGTTACAGGGGGCCGTTGGAAATGAGCAGTTCTTC
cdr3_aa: CASSLLQGAVGNEQFF

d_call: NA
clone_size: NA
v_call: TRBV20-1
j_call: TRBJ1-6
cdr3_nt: TGCAGTGCTAGAGATCGCACAGGGTATAATTCACCCCTCCACTTT
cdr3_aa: CSARDRTGYNSPLHF

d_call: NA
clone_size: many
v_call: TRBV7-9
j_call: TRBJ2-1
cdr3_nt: TGTGCCAGCAGGTCCGTGGGGGGCAATGAGCAGTTCTTC
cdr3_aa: CASRSVGGNEQFF

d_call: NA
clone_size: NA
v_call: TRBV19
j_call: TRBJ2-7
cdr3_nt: TGTGCCAGTAGTTATTCCGGCGAGAGCTCCTACGAGCAGTACTTC
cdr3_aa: CASSYSGESSYEQYF

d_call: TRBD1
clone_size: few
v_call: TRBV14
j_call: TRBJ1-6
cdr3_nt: TGTGCCAGCAGCCAAAACAGGGGAATGTATTCACCCCTCCACTTT
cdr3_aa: CASSQNRGMYSPLHF

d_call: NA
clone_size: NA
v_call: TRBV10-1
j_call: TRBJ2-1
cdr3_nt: TGCGCCAGCAGTGAGTCGATGGAATTGGAGCAGTTCTTC
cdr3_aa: CASSESMELEQFF

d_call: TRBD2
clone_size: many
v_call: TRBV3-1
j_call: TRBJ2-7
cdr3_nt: TGTGCCAGCAGCCAAGGACTAGCTGGTACCTACGAGCAGTACTTC
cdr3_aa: CASSQGLAGTYEQYF

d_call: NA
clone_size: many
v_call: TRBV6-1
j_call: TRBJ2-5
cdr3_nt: TGTGCCACCCGACAGGGAGGAGGAGAGACCCAGTACTTC
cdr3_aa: CATRQGGGETQYF

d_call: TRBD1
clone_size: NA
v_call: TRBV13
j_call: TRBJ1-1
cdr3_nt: TGTGCCAGCAGCATCAGACAGGGACGGGGAACTGAAGCTTTCTTT
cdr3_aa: CASSIRQGRGTEAFF

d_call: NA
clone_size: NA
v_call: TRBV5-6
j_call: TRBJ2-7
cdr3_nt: TGTGCCAGCAGCTTGGGGGCAGGGAGCGACGAGCAGTACTTC
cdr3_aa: CASSLGAGSDEQYF

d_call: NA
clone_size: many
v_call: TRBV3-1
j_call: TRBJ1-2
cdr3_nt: TGTGCCAGCAGCCAGGACAGCCTTCGGGGCTACACCTTC
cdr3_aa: CASSQDSLRGYTF

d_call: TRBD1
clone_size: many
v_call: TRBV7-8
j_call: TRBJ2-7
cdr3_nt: TGTGCCAGCAGCTTATCCGGGACAGGGGTCTACGAGCAGTACTTC
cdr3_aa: CASSLSGTGVYEQYF

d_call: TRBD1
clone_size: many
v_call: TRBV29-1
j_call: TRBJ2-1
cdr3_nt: TGTGGGGGGACAGGGGGCTACAATGAGCAGTTCTTC
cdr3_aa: CGGTGGYNEQFF

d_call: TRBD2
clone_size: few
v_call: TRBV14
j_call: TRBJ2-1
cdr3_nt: TGTGCCAGCAGCCTTCCGGGACTAGCGGGAGTTGATGAGCAGTTCTTC
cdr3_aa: CASSLPGLAGVDEQFF

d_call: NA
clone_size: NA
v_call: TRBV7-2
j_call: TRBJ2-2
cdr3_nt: TGTGCCAGCAGCTTAGTAGGGAAGCGGGCGCACACCGGGGAGCTGTTTTTT
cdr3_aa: CASSLVGKRAHTGELFF

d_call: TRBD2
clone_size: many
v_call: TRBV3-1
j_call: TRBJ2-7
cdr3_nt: TGTGCCAGCGGTACTAGCGGGAGCCTCCCGTCCTACGAGCAGTACTTC
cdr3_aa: CASGTSGSLPSYEQYF

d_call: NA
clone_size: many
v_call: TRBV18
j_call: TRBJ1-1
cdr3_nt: TGTGCCAGCTCCGAGGGACGGCAGAACACTGAAGCTTTCTTT
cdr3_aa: CASSEGRQNTEAFF

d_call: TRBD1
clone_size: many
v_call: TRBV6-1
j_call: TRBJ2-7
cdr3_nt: TGTGCCAGCAGTACAGGACAGGAAGACGAGCAGTACTTC
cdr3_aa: CASSTGQEDEQYF

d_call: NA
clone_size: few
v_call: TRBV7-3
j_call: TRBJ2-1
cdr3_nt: TGTGCCAGCAGCCTCGCCGAGACCTCCTACAATGAGCAGTTCTTC
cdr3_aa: CASSLAETSYNEQFF

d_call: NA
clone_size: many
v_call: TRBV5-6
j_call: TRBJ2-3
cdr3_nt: TGTGCCAGCAGCTTGAGGAGGGGTCCGACAGATACGCAGTATTTT
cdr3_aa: CASSLRRGPTDTQYF

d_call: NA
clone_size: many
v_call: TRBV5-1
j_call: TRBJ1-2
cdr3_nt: TGCGCCAGCAGTCCTGAGGGGACGTACTATGGCTACACCTTC
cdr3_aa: CASSPEGTYYGYTF

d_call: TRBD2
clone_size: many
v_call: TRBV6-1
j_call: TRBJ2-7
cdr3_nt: TGTGCCAGCACTTCGGGGACTAGCGTTTACGAGCAGTACTTC
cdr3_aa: CASTSGTSVYEQYF

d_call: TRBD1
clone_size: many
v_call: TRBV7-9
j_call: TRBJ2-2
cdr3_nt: TGTGCCAGCAGCTTAGACAGGGGGCGAGGTACCGGGGAGCTGTTTTTT
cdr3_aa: CASSLDRGRGTGELFF

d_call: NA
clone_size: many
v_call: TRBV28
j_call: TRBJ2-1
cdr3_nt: TGTGCCAGCAGTTGGAGCGGATCCTACAATGAGCAGTTCTTC
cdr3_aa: CASSWSGSYNEQFF

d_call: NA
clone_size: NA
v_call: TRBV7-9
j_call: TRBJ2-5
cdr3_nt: TGTGCCAGCAGTTCGGACGGCTTCCAAGAGACCCAGTACTTC
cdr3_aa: CASSSDGFQETQYF

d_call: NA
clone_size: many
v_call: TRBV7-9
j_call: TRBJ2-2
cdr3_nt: TGTGCCAGCAGTGCGGGACACCGGGCCGGGGAGCTGTTTTTT
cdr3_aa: CASSAGHRAGELFF

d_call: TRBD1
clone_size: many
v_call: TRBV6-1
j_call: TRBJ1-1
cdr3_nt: TGTGCCAGCAGGCCGGACAGGCAGCCCATGAACACTGAAGCTTTCTTT
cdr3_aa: CASRPDRQPMNTEAFF

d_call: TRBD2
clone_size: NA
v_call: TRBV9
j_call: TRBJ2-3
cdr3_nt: TGTGCCAGCAGCGTAGGAACCGGGACTAGATACACAGATACGCAGTATTTT
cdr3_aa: CASSVGTGTRYTDTQYF

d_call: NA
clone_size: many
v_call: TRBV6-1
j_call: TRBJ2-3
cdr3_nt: TGTGCCAGCAGTGAGAGGGTTGGCGGCACAGATACGCAGTATTTT
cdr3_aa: CASSERVGGTDTQYF

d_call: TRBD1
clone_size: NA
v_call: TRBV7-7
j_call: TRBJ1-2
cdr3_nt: TGTGCTAGCAGCTTACAAACACCCCGACAGGGGGAGGGTGCGGACTATGGCTACACCTTC
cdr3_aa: CASSLQTPRQGEGADYGYTF

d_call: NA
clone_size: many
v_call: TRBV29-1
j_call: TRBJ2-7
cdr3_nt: TGCAGCGTTGAGGCAGGGATCGGCTACGAGCAGTACTTC
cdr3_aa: CSVEAGIGYEQYF